The TCR beta chain described here comes from a study of vaccination effects on CD4 cells after COVID-19. Antigen-specific CD4+ T cells expanded by the ViraFEST assay with viral peptide pools were then sequenced. Isolation of CD4+ T cells took place after 10 to 11 days of culture. Each participant was administered two doses of either the BNT162b2 or the mRNA-1273 vaccine. Method: immunoSEQ multiplex PCR; TCRdb's copy keeps in-frame clones and lacks some. The data show roughly 23,000 clones, over 75% seen once. The CDR3 is made up of 15 amino acids. The V and J ends lost 2 bases and 4 bases, in that order; junction bases with no gene match: 4. CDR1 SNHLY and CDR2 FYNNEI come from the germline V gene. The sample holds many counts of this clone. Its antigen is not known.

The chain couples TRBV2 to TRBJ2-1, with 8 bases aligning to TRBD2. The source was CD4+ T cells from PBMCs cultured with HCoV-NL63 spike peptides, collected after COVID-19 vaccination. This sequence was found in a human donor who received a COVID-19 vaccine. CDR3 DNA: TGTGCCAGCAGTGAATCGGGGGGGGCTTACAATGAGCAGTTCTTC. Its protein product is CASSESGGAYNEQFF.